This TCR beta chain was documented in a study of metastatic and nonmetastatic thyroid tumors. V was pared by 1 base and J by 0 bases, with 10 bases of the junction left unmatched. This CDR3 spans 20 amino acids. TCRdb ran MiXCR on the PCR reads. The sample yields around 36,000 clones, less than 30% seen once. No treatment of any kind had been given to any patient before thyroid surgery. This clonotype originated in a female donor with papillary thyroid cancer or a benign thyroid nodule (not recorded which). Some clones in this sample may be carry-over from other donors' samples. Sequenced sample: blood. The chain joins TRBV12-3 or TRBV12-4 to TRBJ2-1, with 12 bases identical to TRBD2. The CDR3: CASSLDRLAGDSDSYNEQFF. The CDR3 nucleotides are TGTGCCAGCAGTTTAGACCGACTAGCGGGAGATTCAGACTCCTACAATGAGCAGTTCTTC.